The next 18 T cell receptor beta chains were all read from a single sample in a study of control samples from healthy donors and cancer patients. Assay: immunoSEQ multiplex PCR; the TCRdb copy retains only in-frame clones and omits some. The repertoire shows roughly 200,000 clones; the top ten hold less than 2.5%. Sequencing used blood. The receptors derive from a young woman in good health.

The genes are TRBV5-1 and TRBJ1-2; D is unresolved. CDR1 is SGHRS and CDR2 is YFSETQ in the germline V gene. The CDR3 loop spans 15 amino acids. With 0 bases removed from V and 3 bases from J, the gap between germline ends came to 12 bases. CDR3 residues: CASSLVPQVDYGYTF. The CDR3 coding sequence is TGCGCCAGCAGCTTGGTACCCCAGGTGGACTATGGCTACACCTTC.

CDR3 residues: CAISESSSYGYTF. The CDR3 nucleotides read TGTGCCATCAGTGAGTCGTCGAGCTATGGCTACACCTTC. The chain links TRBV10-3 to TRBJ1-2, with D hard to call. This CDR3 is 13 amino acids long. Germline-derived CDR1 and CDR2 are ENHRY and SYGVKD. With 0 bases removed from V and 4 bases from J, the gap between germline ends came to 6 bases.

The gene calls are TRBV10-3 and TRBJ1-5; 7 nucleotides match TRBD1. CDR1 and CDR2 from the germline V gene are ENHRY and SYGVKD. The CDR3 totals 14 residues. J gave up 0 bases and V 4 bases, and 0 bases lay outside the gene matches. The DNA of the CDR3 is TGTGCCATCAGTGGGGACAGTAGCAATCAGCCCCAGCATTTT. This encodes CAISGDSSNQPQHF.

The CDR3 DNA is TGTGCCAGCAGTTACGACGGGACACAACCCTATGGCTACACCTTC. As protein: CASSYDGTQPYGYTF. The V gene is TRBV6-5, the J gene TRBJ1-2; tentative D call: TRBD1 (6 bases). This CDR3 has 15 residues. CDR1 is MNHEY and CDR2 is SVGAGI in the germline V gene. With 2 bases removed from V and 4 bases from J, the gap between germline ends came to 14 bases.

This chain links TRBV5-1 with TRBJ1-4; TRBD1 agrees at 9 bases. Looked up from germline, CDR1 is SGHRS and CDR2 is YFSETQ. The length of the CDR3 is 15 residues. The V gene end was trimmed by 2 bases and the J gene end by 6 bases; junction bases not matched to a gene: 5. CDR3 in amino acids: CASSLRDREYEKLFF. For the CDR3, the DNA is TGCGCCAGCAGCTTACGGGACAGGGAGTATGAAAAACTGTTTTTT.

The chain links TRBV10-1 to TRBJ2-7, with TRBD2 matching 8 bases. Germline V gives CDR1 WNHNN, CDR2 SYGVQD (reference sequence). Trimming at V came to 4 bases and at J to 3 bases, leaving 5 bases not matched to a gene. The CDR3 loop spans 14 amino acids. The CDR3 DNA is TGCGCCAGCAGTGTTCAGCGGGGGAGCTACGAGCAGTACTTC. This gives the protein CASSVQRGSYEQYF.

The chain joins TRBV3-1 (or the pseudogene TRBV3-2) to TRBJ2-1; D is unclear. V was trimmed by 0 bases and J by 12 bases, leaving 24 bases between them. The CDR3 sequence is 17 residues long. Germline assignment: CDR1 LGHDT and CDR2 YNNKEL (reference sequence). The CDR3 loop is CASSQDSSSSRVWWQFF. CDR3 sequence (DNA): TGTGCCAGCAGCCAAGATTCCAGTAGTAGTCGAGTTTGGTGGCAGTTCTTC.

V gene TRBV6-1 combines with J gene TRBJ1-5; D perhaps matches TRBD1 (5 bases). The V and J ends lost 0 bases and 7 bases respectively, with 16 bases between them. Germline V CDR1 and CDR2: MNHNS, SASEGT. CDR3 length: 16 amino acids. Here the CDR3 reads CASSEAGGRWGQPQHF. Written as DNA, the CDR3 is TGTGCCAGCAGTGAAGCCGGGGGAAGGTGGGGACAGCCCCAGCATTTT.

The chain employs TRBV4-1 and TRBJ1-4; D is unresolved. This CDR3 comprises 14 residues. Germline V gives CDR1 MGHRA, CDR2 YSYEKL. The germline V and J ends were trimmed by 1 base and 2 bases, with 5 bases remaining between them. For the CDR3, the DNA is TGCGCCAGCAGCCAAGCCAGGACTAATGAAAAACTGTTTTTT. Translated: CASSQARTNEKLFF.

CDR3 loop: CASSQGGVLAGRWNSNQPQHF. The CDR3 DNA reads TGTGCCAGCAGCCAAGGGGGGGTCTTGGCAGGCAGGTGGAATAGCAATCAGCCCCAGCATTTT. The chain is built from TRBV3-1 (or the pseudogene TRBV3-2) and TRBJ1-5; possibly TRBD1 for D (5 bases). The V and J ends lost 1 base and 0 bases respectively, with 25 bases between them. The V gene's germline CDR1 is LGHDT and CDR2 YNNKEL (reference sequence). The CDR3 runs to 21 residues.

The J gene is TRBJ1-4, the V gene TRBV11-2; 9 nucleotides align to TRBD1. J lost 10 bases, V lost 5 bases, and 8 bases had no gene match. The CDR3 sequence is 14 residues long. CDR1 SGHAT and CDR2 FQNNGV come from the germline V gene. CDR3 region: CASSALGQGGKLFF. The CDR3 coding sequence is TGTGCCAGCAGCGCTCTGGGACAGGGAGGAAAACTGTTTTTT.

This chain links TRBV7-2 with TRBJ1-1; D is unresolved. CDR1 SGHTA and CDR2 FQGNSA come from the germline V gene. V was shortened by 1 base and J by 4 bases, with 7 bases between the two germline ends. This CDR3 region has 13 residues. The CDR3 spells CASSLEMTTEAFF. CDR3 bases: TGTGCCAGCAGCTTAGAAATGACCACTGAAGCTTTCTTT. Supplemented by reference TRBV7-2 and TRBJ1-1, the full variable domain reads GAGVSQSPSNKVTEKGKDVELRCDPISGHTALYWYRQSLGQGLEFLIYFQGNSAPDKSGLPSDRFSAERTGGSVSTLTIQRTQQEDSAVYLCASSLEMTTEAFFGQGTRLTVV.

The chain links TRBV7-8 to TRBJ1-5; weak D call: TRBD1 (6 bases). CDR3 length equals 15 residues. V gave up 0 bases and J gave up 0 bases, with 6 bases separating them. Germline lookup yields CDR1 SGHVS and CDR2 FQNEAQ. CDR3 bases: TGTGCCAGCAGCTTAGCAGGGGGTAGCAATCAGCCCCAGCATTTT. It is translated as CASSLAGGSNQPQHF.

The rearrangement uses TRBV6-5 and TRBJ1-6; D is unclear. V was pared by 2 bases and J by 7 bases, with 12 bases between. Germline CDR1 is MNHEY and CDR2 is SVGAGI. The CDR3 loop spans 15 amino acids. CDR3 protein: CASSYEAASNSPLHF. Written as DNA, the CDR3 is TGTGCCAGCAGTTACGAGGCAGCGTCGAATTCACCCCTCCACTTT.

This chain joins TRBV28 and TRBJ2-1; D remains unclear. With 7 bases removed from V and 5 bases from J, the gap between germline ends came to 6 bases. This CDR3 spans 11 amino acids. In germline, CDR1 is MDHEN, CDR2 SYDVKM. This chain's CDR3 is CASTLDNEQFF. DNA for the CDR3: TGTGCCAGCACCTTGGACAATGAGCAGTTCTTC.

This sequence joins TRBV5-4 and TRBJ2-7; D is possibly TRBD1 (6 bases). CDR1 and CDR2 from the germline V gene are SGHNT and YYREEE (reference sequence). With 4 bases removed from V and 4 bases from J, the gap between germline ends came to 6 bases. The CDR3 spans 11 residues. For the CDR3, the DNA is TGTGCCAGCAGCGGACAGTACGAGCAGTACTTC. Its translation is CASSGQYEQYF.

J is TRBJ2-7 and V is TRBV11-2; D remains unclear. The V gene's germline CDR1 is SGHAT and CDR2 FQNNGV. This CDR3 has 10 residues. V shed 11 bases and J shed 7 bases, with 12 bases lying between them. The CDR3 region is CASTTPEQYF. CDR3 DNA sequence: TGTGCCTCTACCACTCCGGAGCAGTACTTC.

The chain recombines TRBV5-1 with TRBJ1-3; no reliable D call. The CDR3 is 14 residues long. Trimming removed 8 bases from V and 1 base from J, with 13 bases in between. Germline assignment: CDR1 SGHRS and CDR2 YFSETQ. The CDR3, as DNA: TGCGCCAGTCGCGCTTCCCAATCTGGAAACACCATATATTTT. Residues: CASRASQSGNTIYF.